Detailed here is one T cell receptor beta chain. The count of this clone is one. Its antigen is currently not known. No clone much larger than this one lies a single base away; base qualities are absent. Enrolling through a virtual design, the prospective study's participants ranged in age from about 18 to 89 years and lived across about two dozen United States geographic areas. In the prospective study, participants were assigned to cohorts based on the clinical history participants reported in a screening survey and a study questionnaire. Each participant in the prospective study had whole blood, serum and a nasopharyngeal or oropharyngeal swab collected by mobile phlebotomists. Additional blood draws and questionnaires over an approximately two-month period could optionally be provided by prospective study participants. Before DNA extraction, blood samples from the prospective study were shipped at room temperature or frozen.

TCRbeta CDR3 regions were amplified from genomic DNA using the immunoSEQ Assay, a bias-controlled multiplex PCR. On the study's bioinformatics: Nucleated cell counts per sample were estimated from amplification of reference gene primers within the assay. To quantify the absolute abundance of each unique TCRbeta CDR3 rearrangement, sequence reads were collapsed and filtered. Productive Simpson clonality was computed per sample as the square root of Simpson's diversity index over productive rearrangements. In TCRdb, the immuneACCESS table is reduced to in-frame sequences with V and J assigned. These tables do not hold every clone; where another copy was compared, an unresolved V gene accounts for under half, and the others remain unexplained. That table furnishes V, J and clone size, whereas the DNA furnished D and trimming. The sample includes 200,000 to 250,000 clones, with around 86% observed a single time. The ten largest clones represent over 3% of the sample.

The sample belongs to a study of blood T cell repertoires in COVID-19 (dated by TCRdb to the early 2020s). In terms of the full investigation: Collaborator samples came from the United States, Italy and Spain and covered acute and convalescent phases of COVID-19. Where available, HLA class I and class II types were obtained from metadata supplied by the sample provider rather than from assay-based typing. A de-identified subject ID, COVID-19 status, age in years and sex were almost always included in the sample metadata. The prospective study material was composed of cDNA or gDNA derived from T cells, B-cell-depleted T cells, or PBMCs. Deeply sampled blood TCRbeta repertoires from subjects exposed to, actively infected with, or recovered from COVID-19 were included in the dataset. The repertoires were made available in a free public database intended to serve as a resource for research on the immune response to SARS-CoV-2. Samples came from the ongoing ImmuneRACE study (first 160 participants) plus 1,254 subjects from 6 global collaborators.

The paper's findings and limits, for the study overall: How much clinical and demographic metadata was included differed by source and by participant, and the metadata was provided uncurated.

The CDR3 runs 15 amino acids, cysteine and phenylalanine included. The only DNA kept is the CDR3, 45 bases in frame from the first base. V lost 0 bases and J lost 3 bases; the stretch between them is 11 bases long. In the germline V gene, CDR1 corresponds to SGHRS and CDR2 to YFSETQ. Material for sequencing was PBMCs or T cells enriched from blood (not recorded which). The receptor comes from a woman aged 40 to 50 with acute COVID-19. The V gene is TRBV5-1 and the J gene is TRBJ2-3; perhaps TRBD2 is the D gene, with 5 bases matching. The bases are TGCGCCAGCAGCTTGGAAAGCGGACTGACAGATACGCAGTATTTT. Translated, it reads CASSLESGLTDTQYF.